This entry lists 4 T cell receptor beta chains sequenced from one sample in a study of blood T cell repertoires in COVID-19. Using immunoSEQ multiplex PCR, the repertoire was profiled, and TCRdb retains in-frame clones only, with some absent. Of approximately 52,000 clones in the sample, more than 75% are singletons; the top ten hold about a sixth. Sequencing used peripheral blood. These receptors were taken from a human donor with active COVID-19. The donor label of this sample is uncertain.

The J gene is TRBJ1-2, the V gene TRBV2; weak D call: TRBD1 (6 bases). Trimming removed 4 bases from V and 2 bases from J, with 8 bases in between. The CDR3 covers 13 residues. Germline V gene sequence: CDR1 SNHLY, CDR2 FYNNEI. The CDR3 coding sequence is TGTGCCAGCAGTGCACAGGGAAACTATGGCTACACCTTC. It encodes CASSAQGNYGYTF.

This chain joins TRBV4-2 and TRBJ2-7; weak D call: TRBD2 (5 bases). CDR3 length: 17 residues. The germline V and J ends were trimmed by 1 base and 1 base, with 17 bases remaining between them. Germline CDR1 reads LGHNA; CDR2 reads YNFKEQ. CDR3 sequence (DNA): TGTGCCAGCAGCCAAGGCCATGAGGGCCCGTCTTCCTACGAGCAGTACTTC. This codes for CASSQGHEGPSSYEQYF.

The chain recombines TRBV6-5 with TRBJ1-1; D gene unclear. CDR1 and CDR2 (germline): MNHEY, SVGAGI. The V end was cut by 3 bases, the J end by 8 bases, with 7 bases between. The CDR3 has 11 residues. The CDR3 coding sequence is TGTGCCAGCAGTTATGGCCAGGAAGCTTTCTTT. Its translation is CASSYGQEAFF.

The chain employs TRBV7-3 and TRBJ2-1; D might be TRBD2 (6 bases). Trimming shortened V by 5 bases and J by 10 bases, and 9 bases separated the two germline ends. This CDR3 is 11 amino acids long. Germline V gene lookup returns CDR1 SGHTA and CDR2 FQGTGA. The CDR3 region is CASSGGTEQFF. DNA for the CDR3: TGTGCCAGCAGCGGGGGGACGGAGCAGTTCTTC.